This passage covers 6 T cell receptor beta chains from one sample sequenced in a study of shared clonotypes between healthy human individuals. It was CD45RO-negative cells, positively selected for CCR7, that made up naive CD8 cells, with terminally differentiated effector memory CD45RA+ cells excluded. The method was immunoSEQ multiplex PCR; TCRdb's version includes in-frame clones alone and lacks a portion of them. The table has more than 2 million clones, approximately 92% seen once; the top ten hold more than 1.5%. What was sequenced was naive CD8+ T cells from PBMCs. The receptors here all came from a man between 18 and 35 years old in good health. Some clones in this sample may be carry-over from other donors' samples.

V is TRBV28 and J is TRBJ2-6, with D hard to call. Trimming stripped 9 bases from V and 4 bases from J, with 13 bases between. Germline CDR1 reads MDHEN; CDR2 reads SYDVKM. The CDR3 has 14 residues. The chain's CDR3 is CARCRVPGANVLTF. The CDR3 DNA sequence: TGTGCCAGATGTCGGGTGCCCGGGGCCAACGTCCTGACTTTC.

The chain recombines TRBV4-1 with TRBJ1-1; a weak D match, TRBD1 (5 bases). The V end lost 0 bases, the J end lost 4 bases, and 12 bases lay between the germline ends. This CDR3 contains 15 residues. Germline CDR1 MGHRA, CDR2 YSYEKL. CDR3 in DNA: TGCGCCAGCAGCCAAGAGGCGGGGGTGGGCACTGAAGCTTTCTTT. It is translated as CASSQEAGVGTEAFF.

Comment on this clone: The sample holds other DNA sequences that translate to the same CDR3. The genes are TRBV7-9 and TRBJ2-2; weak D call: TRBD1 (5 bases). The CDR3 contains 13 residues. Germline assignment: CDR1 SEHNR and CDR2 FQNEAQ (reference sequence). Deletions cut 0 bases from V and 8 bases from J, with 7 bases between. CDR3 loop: CASSLAGAGELFF. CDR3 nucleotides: TGTGCCAGCAGCTTAGCAGGGGCTGGGGAGCTGTTTTTT.

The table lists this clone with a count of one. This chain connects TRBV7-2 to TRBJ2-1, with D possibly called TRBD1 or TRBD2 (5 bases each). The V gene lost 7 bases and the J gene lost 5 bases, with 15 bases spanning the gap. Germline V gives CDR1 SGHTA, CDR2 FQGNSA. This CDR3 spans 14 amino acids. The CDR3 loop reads CASNDRDPNNEQFF. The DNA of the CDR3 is TGTGCCAGCAACGACCGGGACCCCAACAATGAGCAGTTCTTC. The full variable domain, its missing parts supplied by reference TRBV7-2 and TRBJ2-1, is GAGVSQSPSNKVTEKGKDVELRCDPISGHTALYWYRQSLGQGLEFLIYFQGNSAPDKSGLPSDRFSAERTGGSVSTLTIQRTQQEDSAVYLCASNDRDPNNEQFFGPGTRLTVL.

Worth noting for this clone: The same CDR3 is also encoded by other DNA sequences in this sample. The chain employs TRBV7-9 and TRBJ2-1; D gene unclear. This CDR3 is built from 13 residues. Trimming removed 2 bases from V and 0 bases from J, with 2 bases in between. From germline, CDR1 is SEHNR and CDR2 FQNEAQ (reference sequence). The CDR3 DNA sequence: TGTGCCAGCAGCTTAAGCTCCTACAATGAGCAGTTCTTC. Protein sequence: CASSLSSYNEQFF.

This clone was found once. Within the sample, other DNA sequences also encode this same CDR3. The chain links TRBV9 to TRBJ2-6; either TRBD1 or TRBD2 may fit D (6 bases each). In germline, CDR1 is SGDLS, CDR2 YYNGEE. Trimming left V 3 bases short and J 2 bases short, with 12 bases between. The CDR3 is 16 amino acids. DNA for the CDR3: TGTGCCAGCAGCGCCCCCGGGGGCGCTGGGGCCAACGTCCTGACTTTC. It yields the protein CASSAPGGAGANVLTF.